Below are 2 T cell receptor beta chains sequenced from a single sample in a study of CD4 T cells in relation to SARS-CoV-2 and coronaviruses. Their recognized antigens are unknown. CD4+ T cells from unexposed donors were obtained before the COVID-19 pandemic (2011-2018). Isolation of CD4+ T cells took place after roughly nine days in culture. The method was immunoSEQ multiplex PCR; TCRdb's version includes in-frame clones alone and lacks a portion of them. The sample carries 10,000 to 15,000 clones, 69% recorded once. The sample was CD4+ T cells from PBMCs, cultured in vitro. The source of these receptors is a human donor in good health.

The genes are TRBV18 and TRBJ2-2; D might be TRBD1 or TRBD2, each matching 6 bases. This CDR3 region has 15 residues. Trimming stripped 2 bases from V and 2 bases from J, with 9 bases between. The V gene's germline CDR1 is KGHSH and CDR2 LQKENI. This CDR3 is CASSPTGTNTGELFF. The CDR3 DNA sequence: TGTGCCAGCTCACCAACAGGGACTAACACCGGGGAGCTGTTTTTT.

This clone has a handful of counts. The rearrangement uses TRBV15 and TRBJ1-4, with a tentative D call TRBD1 (5 bases). The CDR3 runs 16 residues. The V and J ends lost 1 base and 1 base respectively, with 10 bases between them. The germline CDR1 and CDR2 sequences are LNHNV and YYDKDF (reference sequence). This chain's CDR3 is CATSRGGRGTNEKLFF. CDR3 coding DNA: TGTGCCACCAGCAGAGGGGGTAGGGGAACTAATGAAAAACTGTTTTTT.